Presented here are 14 T cell receptor beta chains from one specimen sequenced in a study of T cells in Graves' hyperthyroidism and ophthalmopathy. Amplification targeted TCR beta CDR3 regions from RNA transcripts. With the HTBI primer set, the TCR CDR3 went through a first round of RT-PCR. TCRdb used MiXCR to reprocess the multiplex PCR reads, holding one entry per CDR3 protein. In the table there are fewer than 850,000 distinct CDR3 sequences, approximately 15% of which are singletons. The sequencing input was blood. Receptor source: a man between 45 and 60 years old with Graves' hyperthyroidism.

This clonotype was recorded many times. The V gene is TRBV20-1, the J gene TRBJ2-1; 10 bases match TRBD2. V gave up 0 bases and J gave up 1 base; unmatched junction bases: 9. CDR1 and CDR2 from the germline V gene are DFQATT and SNEGSKA (reference sequence). The CDR3 is made up of 18 amino acids. DNA for the CDR3: TGCAGTGCTAGAGATTCGAGCGGGAGGGCCGGGTCCTACAATGAGCAGTTCTTC. The encoded protein is CSARDSSGRAGSYNEQFF.

This clonotype was observed many times. The chain carries TRBV28 and TRBJ1-4, with no clear D. This CDR3 region has 13 residues. The germline CDR1 and CDR2 sequences are MDHEN and SYDVKM. The V gene lost 4 bases and the J gene lost 0 bases, with 3 bases spanning the gap. The CDR3 coding sequence is TGTGCCAGCAGTTCAGCAACTAATGAAAAACTGTTTTTT. It yields the protein CASSSATNEKLFF.

V usage is TRBV2 and J usage is TRBJ2-3; 7 bases align to TRBD2. The ends lost 10 bases at V and 1 base at J; junction bases unmatched: 8. Germline CDR1 is SNHLY and CDR2 is FYNNEI. The CDR3 sequence is 14 residues long. The CDR3: CATGLGGGTDTQYF. CDR3 bases: TGTGCCACCGGACTAGGTGGTGGCACAGATACGCAGTATTTT.

The chain combines TRBV5-8 with TRBJ1-4; 7 bases line up with TRBD1. The germline gives CDR1 SGHTS, CDR2 YDEGEE. CDR3 length: 14 amino acids. With 0 bases clipped from V and 7 bases from J, the junction kept 3 bases outside the gene matches. The CDR3 is CASSLVQGGEKLFF. The DNA for the CDR3 is TGTGCCAGCAGCTTGGTCCAGGGGGGTGAAAAACTGTTTTTT.

This clonotype was detected many times. This chain connects TRBV20-1 to TRBJ2-1; TRBD2 matches at 10 bases. Unmatched junction bases numbered 11, after V lost 4 bases and J lost 8 bases. CDR1 DFQATT and CDR2 SNEGSKA come from the germline V gene (reference sequence). CDR3 size: 15 residues. The chain's CDR3 is CSATYQAGGPDEQFF. As DNA, the CDR3 is TGCAGTGCTACCTACCAAGCGGGAGGGCCTGATGAGCAGTTCTTC.

About this clonotype: As the CDR3 is not closed by the conserved phenylalanine or tryptophan, this likely results from a read error. The genes are TRBV6-5 and TRBJ1-1; no clear D gene. In germline, CDR1 is MNHEY, CDR2 SVGAGI. The CDR3 runs to 13 residues. V lost 4 bases, J lost 5 bases, and 11 bases lay in between. This CDR3 is CASSLSRGTEAFL. In nucleotides, the CDR3 is TGTGCCAGCAGTTTAAGTAGAGGAACTGAAGCTTTCCTT.

V is TRBV19 and J is TRBJ2-1; TRBD1 agrees at 7 bases. This CDR3 comprises 13 residues. Losses at the gene ends were 3 bases for V and 7 bases for J; bases not matched to a gene: 3. Germline loops: CDR1 LNHDA, CDR2 SQIVND (reference sequence). In nucleotides, the CDR3 is TGTGCCAGTAGTATGGGACAGTTGAATGAGCAGTTCTTC. It yields the protein CASSMGQLNEQFF.

This clonotype was counted at least ten times. The chain uses TRBV12-3 or TRBV12-4 and TRBJ1-3; a weak D match, TRBD1 (5 bases). V was pared by 7 bases and J by 2 bases, with 12 bases between. The CDR3 is 14 residues long. The CDR3 coding sequence is TGTGCCAGCACCGGGGTCAGGGCTGGAAACACCATATATTTT. Protein product: CASTGVRAGNTIYF.

This clonotype has ten or more counts. The gene calls are TRBV7-2 and TRBJ2-1, with D hard to call. From germline, CDR1 is SGHTA and CDR2 FQGNSA. Deletions cut 3 bases from V and 6 bases from J, with 12 bases between. This CDR3 has 14 amino acids. CDR3 in amino acids: CASSFRQASNEQFF. The CDR3 DNA is TGTGCCAGCAGCTTCCGTCAAGCGTCCAATGAGCAGTTCTTC.

This clonotype has just a few counts. This chain connects TRBV3-1 to TRBJ2-3, with 9 bases aligning to TRBD2. V shed 0 bases and J 4 bases; nucleotides not matched to a gene: 5. CDR3 size: 16 residues. Per germline, CDR1 LGHDT and CDR2 YNNKEL (reference sequence). DNA of the CDR3: TGTGCCAGCAGCCAAGATCTGGCGGGAGGGTCAGATACGCAGTATTTT. It translates to CASSQDLAGGSDTQYF.

This clonotype was observed a handful of times. V is TRBV18 and J is TRBJ2-7; TRBD1 aligns across 9 bases. The V segment lost 4 bases and the J segment 3 bases; nucleotides outside the gene matches: 4. CDR3 length: 14 amino acids. Germline CDR1 is KGHSH and CDR2 is LQKENI. Here the CDR3 DNA reads TGTGCCAGCTCACGGACAGGGGTAATCTACGAGCAGTACTTC. Translating it yields CASSRTGVIYEQYF.

In its sample, this clonotype was seen a few times. This rearrangement joins TRBV7-2 to TRBJ2-5; D is unclear. Trimming took 3 bases from V and 1 from J, leaving 9 bases between them. The CDR3 length is 14 residues. Germline CDR1 reads SGHTA; CDR2 reads FQGNSA. In DNA form, the CDR3 reads TGTGCCAGCAGCTTCGTTCGGACCCAAGAGACCCAGTACTTC. The encoded protein is CASSFVRTQETQYF.

This clonotype came up many times. The gene calls are TRBV5-1 and TRBJ1-4; D is uncertain. This CDR3 is built from 17 residues. V shed 4 bases and J shed 2 bases, with 18 bases lying between them. From germline, CDR1 is SGHRS and CDR2 YFSETQ. The CDR3 region has the DNA TGCGCCAGCAGCCGATATGATGGAGTGGGGACTAATGAAAAACTGTTTTTT. It codes for CASSRYDGVGTNEKLFF.

This clonotype was recorded many times. V usage is TRBV6-5 and J usage is TRBJ2-7, with a weak D call TRBD1 (6 bases). CDR1 is MNHEY, CDR2 SVGAGI, per germline. Trimming took 0 bases from V and 2 from J, leaving 8 bases between them. This CDR3 comprises 14 residues. The CDR3 is CASSYSKGAYEQYF. The CDR3 bases are TGTGCCAGCAGTTACTCTAAGGGGGCCTACGAGCAGTACTTC.